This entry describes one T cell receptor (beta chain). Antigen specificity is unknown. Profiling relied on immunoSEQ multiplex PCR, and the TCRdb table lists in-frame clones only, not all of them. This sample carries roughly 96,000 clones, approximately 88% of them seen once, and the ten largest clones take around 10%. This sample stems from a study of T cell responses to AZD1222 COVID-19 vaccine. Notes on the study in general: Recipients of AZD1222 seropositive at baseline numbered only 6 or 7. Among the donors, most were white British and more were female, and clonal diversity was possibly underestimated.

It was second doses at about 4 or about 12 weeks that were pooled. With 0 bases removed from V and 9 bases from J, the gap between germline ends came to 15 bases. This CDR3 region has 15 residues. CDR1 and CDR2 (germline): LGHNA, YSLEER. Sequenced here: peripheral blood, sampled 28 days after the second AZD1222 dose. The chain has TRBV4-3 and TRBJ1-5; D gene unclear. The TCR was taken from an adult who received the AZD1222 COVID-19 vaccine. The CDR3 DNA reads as TGCGCCAGCAGCCAAGATCAGTCGACCCGGACGCCCCAGCATTTT. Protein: CASSQDQSTRTPQHF.